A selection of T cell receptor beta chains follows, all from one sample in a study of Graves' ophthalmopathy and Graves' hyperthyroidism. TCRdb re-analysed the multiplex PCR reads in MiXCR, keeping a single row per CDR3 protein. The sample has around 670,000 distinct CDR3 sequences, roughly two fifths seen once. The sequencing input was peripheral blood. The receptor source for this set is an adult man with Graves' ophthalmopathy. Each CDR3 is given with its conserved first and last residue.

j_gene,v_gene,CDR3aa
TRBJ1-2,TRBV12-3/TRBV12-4,CASTPRGDGYTF
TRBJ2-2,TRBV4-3,CASSGPGTGELFF
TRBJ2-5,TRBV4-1,CASSQEVRTSGGVGETQYF
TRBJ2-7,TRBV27,CASSHSNEQYF
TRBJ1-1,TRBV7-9,CASNPQGVEGYTEAFF
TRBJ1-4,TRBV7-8,CASSFFYGAGEGEKLFF
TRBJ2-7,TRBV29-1,CSVSLRGGSSEQYF
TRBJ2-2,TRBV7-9,CASSLHSGGEGGELFF
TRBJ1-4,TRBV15,CATSTTADGDLRGKLFF
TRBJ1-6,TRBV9,CASSVEDGNSPLHF
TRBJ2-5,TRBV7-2,CASSLGAGILETQYF
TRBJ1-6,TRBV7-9,CASSLGLGVDSPLHF
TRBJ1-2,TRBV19,CASRNPLRRYGYTF
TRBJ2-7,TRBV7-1,CASSSDAAIHEQYF
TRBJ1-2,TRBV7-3,CASSQGDTGSGYTF
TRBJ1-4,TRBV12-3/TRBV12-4,CASRDGRTDNLAGRGEKLFF
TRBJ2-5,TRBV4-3,CASSQDRLAGGLRKTQYF
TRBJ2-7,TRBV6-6,CASSYSDRTEQYF
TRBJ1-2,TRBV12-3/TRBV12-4,CASGGQGDYGYTF
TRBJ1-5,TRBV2,CASSQTRQGEWETQHF
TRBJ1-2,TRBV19,CASSPGHAATNYGYTF
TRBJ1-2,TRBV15,CATTLGTDYGYTF
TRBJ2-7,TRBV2,CASSSPLRGEQYF
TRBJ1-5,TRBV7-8,CASSLFQSNQPQHF
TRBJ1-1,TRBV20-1,CSALGPVSVEAFF
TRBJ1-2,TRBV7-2,CASSPSNIEVPYGYTF
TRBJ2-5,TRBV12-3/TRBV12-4,CASSETDRVSYF
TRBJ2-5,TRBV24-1,CASSPERAKGTQYF
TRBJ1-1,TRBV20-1,CSARGLRQENTEAFF
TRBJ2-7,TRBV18,CASSPPSGGQYF
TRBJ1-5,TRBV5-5,CASSQGTGSQPQHF
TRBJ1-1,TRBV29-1,CSVDLDQNTEAFF
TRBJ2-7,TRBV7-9,CASKSRTDYEQYF
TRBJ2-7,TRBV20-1,CSASASGRSYEQYF
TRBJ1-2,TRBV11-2,CASSRAGHRSAF
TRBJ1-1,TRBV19,CASSIGGSGNTEAFF
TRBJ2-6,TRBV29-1,CSVEELTIGANVLTF
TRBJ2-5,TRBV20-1,CSAQGPLGSQYF
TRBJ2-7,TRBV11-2,CASSLDKTGLREQYF
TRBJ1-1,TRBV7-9,CASSPHTGREAFF
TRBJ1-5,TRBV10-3,CAISALKTSSNQPQHF
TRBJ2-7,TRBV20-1,CSARDFQGARIQGQYF
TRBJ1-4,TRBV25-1,CASRETGMEEKLFF
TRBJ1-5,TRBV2,CASTKQGPVSSQPQHF
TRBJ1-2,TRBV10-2,CASGQNQGFGYGYTF